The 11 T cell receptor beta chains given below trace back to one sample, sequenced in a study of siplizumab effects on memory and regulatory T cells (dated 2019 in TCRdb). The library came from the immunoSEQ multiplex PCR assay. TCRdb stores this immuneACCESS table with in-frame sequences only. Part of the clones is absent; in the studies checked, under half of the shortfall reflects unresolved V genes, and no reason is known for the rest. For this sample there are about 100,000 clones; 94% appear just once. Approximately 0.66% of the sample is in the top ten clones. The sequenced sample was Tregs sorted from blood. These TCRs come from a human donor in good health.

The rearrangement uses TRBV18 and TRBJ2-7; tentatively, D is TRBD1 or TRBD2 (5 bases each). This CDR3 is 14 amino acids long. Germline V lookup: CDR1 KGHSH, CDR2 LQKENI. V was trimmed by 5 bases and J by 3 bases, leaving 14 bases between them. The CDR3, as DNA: TGTGCCAGCTCAATCTCGAGGGACGGCTACGAGCAGTACTTC. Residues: CASSISRDGYEQYF. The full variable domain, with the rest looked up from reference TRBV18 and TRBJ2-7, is NAGVMQNPRHLVRRRGQEARLRCSPMKGHSHVYWYRQLPEEGLKFMVYLQKENIIDESGMPKERFSAEFPKEGPSILRIQQVVRGDSAAYFCASSISRDGYEQYFGPGTRLTVT.

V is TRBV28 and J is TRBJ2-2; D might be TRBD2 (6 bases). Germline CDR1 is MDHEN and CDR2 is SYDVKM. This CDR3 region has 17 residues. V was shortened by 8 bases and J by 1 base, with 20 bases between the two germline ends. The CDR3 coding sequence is TGTGCCAGCCTAATGGCGGGATTGGTTAGGAACACCGGGGAGCTGTTTTTT. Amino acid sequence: CASLMAGLVRNTGELFF. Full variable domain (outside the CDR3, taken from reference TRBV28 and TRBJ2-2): DVKVTQSSRYLVKRTGEKVFLECVQDMDHENMFWYRQDPGLGLRLIYFSYDVKMKEKGDIPEGYSVSREKKERFSLILESASTNQTSMYLCASLMAGLVRNTGELFFGEGSRLTVL.

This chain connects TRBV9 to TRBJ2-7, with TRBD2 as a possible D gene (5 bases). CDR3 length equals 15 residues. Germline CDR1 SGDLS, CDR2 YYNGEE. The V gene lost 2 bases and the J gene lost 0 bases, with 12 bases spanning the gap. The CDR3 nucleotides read TGTGCCAGCAGCGTGGGAGCCGGGCACTCCTACGAGCAGTACTTC. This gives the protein CASSVGAGHSYEQYF.

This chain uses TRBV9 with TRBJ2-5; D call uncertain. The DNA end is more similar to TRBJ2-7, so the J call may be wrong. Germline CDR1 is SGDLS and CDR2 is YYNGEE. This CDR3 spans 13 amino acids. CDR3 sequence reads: CASGEAGTYEQYF. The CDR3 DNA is TGTGCCAGCGGCGAGGCAGGTACCTACGAGCAGTACTTC.

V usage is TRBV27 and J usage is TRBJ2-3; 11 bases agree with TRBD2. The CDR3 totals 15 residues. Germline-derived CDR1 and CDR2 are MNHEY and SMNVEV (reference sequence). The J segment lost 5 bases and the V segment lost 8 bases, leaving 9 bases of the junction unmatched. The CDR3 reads CASRELAGVGDTQYF. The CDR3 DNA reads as TGTGCCAGCCGTGAACTAGCGGGAGTCGGAGATACGCAGTATTTT.

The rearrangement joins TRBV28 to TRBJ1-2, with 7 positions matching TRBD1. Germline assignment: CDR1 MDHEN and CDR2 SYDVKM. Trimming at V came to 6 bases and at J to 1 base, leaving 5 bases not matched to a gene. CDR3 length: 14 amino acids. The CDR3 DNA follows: TGTGCCAGCAGCTGGACAGGTATTAACTATGGCTACACCTTC. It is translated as CASSWTGINYGYTF.

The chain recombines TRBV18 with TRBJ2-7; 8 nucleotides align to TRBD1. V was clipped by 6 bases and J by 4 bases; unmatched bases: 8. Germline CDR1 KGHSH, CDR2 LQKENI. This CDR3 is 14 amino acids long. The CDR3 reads CASSRDRSSYEQYF. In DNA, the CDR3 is TGTGCCAGCTCTCGGGACAGGTCGTCTTACGAGCAGTACTTC. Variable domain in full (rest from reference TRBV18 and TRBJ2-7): NAGVMQNPRHLVRRRGQEARLRCSPMKGHSHVYWYRQLPEEGLKFMVYLQKENIIDESGMPKERFSAEFPKEGPSILRIQQVVRGDSAAYFCASSRDRSSYEQYFGPGTRLTVT.

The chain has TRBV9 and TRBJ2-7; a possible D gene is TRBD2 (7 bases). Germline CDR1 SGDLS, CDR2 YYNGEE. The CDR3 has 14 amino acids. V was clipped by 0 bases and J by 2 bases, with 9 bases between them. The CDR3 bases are TGTGCCAGCAGCGTAGGAGGGGGGGCCTACGAGCAGTACTTC. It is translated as CASSVGGGAYEQYF.

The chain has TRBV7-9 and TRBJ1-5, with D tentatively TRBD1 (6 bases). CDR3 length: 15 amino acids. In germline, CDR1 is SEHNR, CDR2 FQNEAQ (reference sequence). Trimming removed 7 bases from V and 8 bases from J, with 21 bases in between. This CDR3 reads CASTPLGGGLKPQHF. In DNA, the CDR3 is TGTGCCAGCACCCCTCTCGGGGGCGGTTTAAAGCCCCAGCATTTT.

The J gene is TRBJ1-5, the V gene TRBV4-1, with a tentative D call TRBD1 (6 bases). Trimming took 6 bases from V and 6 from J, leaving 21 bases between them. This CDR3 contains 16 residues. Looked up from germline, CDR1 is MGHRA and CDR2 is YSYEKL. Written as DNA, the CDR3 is TGCGCCAGCAGACTCACCGGAGGGGGGACGGGTCAGCCCCAGCATTTT. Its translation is CASRLTGGGTGQPQHF.

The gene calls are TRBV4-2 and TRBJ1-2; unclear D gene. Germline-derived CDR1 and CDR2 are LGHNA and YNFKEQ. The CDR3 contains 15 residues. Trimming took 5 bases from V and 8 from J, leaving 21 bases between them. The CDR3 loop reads CASSLDGRGMRGYTF. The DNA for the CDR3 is TGTGCCAGCAGCTTGGATGGTCGAGGGATGCGCGGCTACACCTTC.